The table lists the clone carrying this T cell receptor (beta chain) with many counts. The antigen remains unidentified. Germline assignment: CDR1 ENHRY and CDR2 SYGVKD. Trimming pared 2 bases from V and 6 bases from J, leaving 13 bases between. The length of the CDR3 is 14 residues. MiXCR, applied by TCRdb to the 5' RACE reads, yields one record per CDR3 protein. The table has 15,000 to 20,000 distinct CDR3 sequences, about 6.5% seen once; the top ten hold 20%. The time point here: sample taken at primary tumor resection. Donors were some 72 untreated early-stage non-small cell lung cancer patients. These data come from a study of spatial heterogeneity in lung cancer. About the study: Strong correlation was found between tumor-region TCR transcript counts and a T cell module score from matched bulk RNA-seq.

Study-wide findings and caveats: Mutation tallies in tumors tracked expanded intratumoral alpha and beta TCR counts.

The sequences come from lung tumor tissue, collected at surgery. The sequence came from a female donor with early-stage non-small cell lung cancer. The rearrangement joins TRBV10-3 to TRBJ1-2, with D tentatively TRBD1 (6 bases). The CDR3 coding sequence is TGTGCCATCAGTGAGCGCAGGGGAGATAATGGCTACACCTTC. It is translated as CAISERRGDNGYTF.